This T cell receptor (beta chain) was recorded in a study of T cell responses to AZD1222 COVID-19 vaccine. The CDR3 loop spans 13 amino acids. V was shortened by 7 bases and J by 0 bases, with 10 bases between the two germline ends. Germline-derived CDR1 and CDR2 are SGHDT and YYEEEE. Study-wide results and caveats: Donors, mostly white British, included more females; clonal diversity was possibly underestimated. The number of AZD1222 recipients seropositive at baseline was only 6 or 7.

Repertoires were generated with immunoSEQ multiplex PCR, while TCRdb's copy carries only in-frame clones and drops some. This table has 120,000 to 150,000 clones, around 90% appearing once. With regard to this clone: Antigen unknown.

The TCR sequence derives from an adult in good health. The chain links TRBV5-6 to TRBJ2-5; no reliable D call. This specimen consisted of peripheral blood, obtained on day 0 of AZD1222 vaccination. As DNA, the CDR3 is TGTGCCAGCGCACAACGCAACCAAGAGACCCAGTACTTC. This sequence encodes CASAQRNQETQYF.